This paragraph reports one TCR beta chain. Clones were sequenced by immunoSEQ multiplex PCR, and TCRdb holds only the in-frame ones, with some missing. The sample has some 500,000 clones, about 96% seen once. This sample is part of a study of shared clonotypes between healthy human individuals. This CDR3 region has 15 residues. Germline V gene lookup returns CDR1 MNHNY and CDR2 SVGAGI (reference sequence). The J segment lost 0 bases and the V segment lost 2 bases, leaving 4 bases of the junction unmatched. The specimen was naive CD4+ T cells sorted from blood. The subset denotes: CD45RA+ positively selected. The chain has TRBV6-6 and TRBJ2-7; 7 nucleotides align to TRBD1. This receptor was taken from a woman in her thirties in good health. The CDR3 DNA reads TGTGCCAGCAGTTACAAGGGGGCTAGCTCCTACGAGCAGTACTTC. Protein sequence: CASSYKGASSYEQYF.